This entry describes one TCR beta chain. Its recognized antigen is unknown. Base qualities are not provided; no much larger clone lies one nucleotide away. V loses 0 bases, J loses 0 bases, and the germline ends lie 8 bases apart. According to the germline V gene, CDR1 reads MGHRA and CDR2 reads YSYEKL. From its cysteine to its phenylalanine, the CDR3 spans 16 amino acids. Of the read, only the CDR3 DNA is kept; its 48 bases are in frame from base 1. This specimen belongs to a study of T cell repertoires in cytomegalovirus infection (dated by TCRdb to 2018 to 2020). Concerning the study at large: Recently identified HLA-C-restricted CMV epitopes, whose presentation resists viral immunomodulation, were targeted by peptide stimulations together with well-studied HLA-B-restricted epitopes. Donor HLA type was relevant to the analysis, because carriage of CMV infection together with the matching HLA type was indicated by public TCR beta signatures. Study-level results and caveats: The ex vivo response was dominated by HLA-C-restricted CMV-specific TCR beta clonotypes, which also provided the single most frequent clonotype in two of eight donors. Cumulative frequency of public TCR beta family members discriminated carriers of CMV infection plus the relevant HLA type in this cohort and an independent 352-donor cohort.

The sample's treatment or condition, from its label and the paper: in vitro stimulation with specific CMV peptide epitopes to enrich CMV-specific T cells. TCRdb shows the sequencer as Illumina HiSeq 1500. The public reads were reprocessed in TCRdb via fastp at Q25 and MiXCR, keeping in-frame beta chains. Here each entry gathers all rows of one CDR3 protein and keeps the most common genes and DNA. The sample contains 450,000 to 600,000 distinct CDR3 sequences, about 39% of them found a single time. The ten largest clones add up to around 44% of the sample. Recombination connected TRBV4-1 to TRBJ1-4; the D region possibly corresponds to TRBD1 (5 bases align). The sequence derives from a human donor in good health (CMV status not recorded). Some clones in this sample may be carry-over from other donors' samples. Material: cultured PBMCs, obtained from culture after CMV antigen stimulation. The CDR3 sequence is CASSQDRATTNEKLFF. The bases are TGCGCCAGCAGCCAAGACAGGGCAACAACTAATGAAAAACTGTTTTTT.